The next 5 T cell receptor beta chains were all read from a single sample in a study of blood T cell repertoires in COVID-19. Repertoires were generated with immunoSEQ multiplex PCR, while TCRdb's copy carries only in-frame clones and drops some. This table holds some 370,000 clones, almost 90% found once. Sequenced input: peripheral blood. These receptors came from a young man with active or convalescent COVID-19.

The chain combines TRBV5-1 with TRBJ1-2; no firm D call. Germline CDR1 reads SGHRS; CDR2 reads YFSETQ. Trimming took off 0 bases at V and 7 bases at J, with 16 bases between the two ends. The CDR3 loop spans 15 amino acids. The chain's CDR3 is CASSLEASTRSGYTF. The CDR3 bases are TGCGCCAGCAGCTTGGAGGCCTCAACTCGGAGTGGCTACACCTTC.

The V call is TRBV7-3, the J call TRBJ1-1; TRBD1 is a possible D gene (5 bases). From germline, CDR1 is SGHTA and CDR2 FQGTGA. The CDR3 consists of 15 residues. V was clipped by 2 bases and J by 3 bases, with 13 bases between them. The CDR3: CASSLVRESDTEAFF. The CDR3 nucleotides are TGTGCCAGCAGCTTAGTCAGGGAATCGGACACTGAAGCTTTCTTT.

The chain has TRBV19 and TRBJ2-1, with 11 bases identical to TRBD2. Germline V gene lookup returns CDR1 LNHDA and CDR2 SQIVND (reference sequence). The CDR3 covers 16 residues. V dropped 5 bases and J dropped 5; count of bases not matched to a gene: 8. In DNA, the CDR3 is TGTGCCAGTAGTGCCCGACTAGCGGGGCTAGACAATGAGCAGTTCTTC. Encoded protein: CASSARLAGLDNEQFF.

CDR3 region: CASKFGITEAFF. The DNA for the CDR3 is TGTGCCAGCAAGTTCGGGATCACTGAAGCTTTCTTT. V gene TRBV12-3 or TRBV12-4 combines with J gene TRBJ1-1; D is ambiguous. Trimming shortened V by 7 bases and J by 4 bases, and 10 bases separated the two germline ends. This CDR3 is 12 amino acids long.

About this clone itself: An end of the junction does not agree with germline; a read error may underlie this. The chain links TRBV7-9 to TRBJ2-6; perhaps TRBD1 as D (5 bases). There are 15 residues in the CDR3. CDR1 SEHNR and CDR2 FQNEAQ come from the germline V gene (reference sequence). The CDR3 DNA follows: TGTGCCAGCAGCCCCGTACCATCTGGGGCCAACGTGCTGACTTTC. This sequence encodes CASSPVPSGANVLTF.